There are a few counts of the clone carrying this T cell receptor (beta chain). Its matching antigen is unknown. Unique molecular identifiers had been added to the TCR beta cDNA libraries. Via MiXCR, TCRdb re-called the PCR reads, giving one row per CDR3 protein. The table lists hundreds of thousands of distinct CDR3 sequences, just under 30% of them singletons. Germline V gives CDR1 SGHTA, CDR2 FQGNSA. V was shortened by 7 bases and J by 5 bases, with 17 bases between the two germline ends. CDR3 length: 14 amino acids. The sample is drawn from a study of post-analysis software for immune sequencing data. Study-wide results and caveats: Controls showed lower frequencies than patients for five TRBV segments, and TRBV5-6, TRBV5-1 and TRBV20-1 were among these.

What was sequenced was blood. The receptor comes from a girl under 18 with multiple sclerosis. The chain employs TRBV7-2 and TRBJ2-5, with D possibly TRBD2 on 6 matching bases. Here the CDR3 DNA reads TGTGCCAGCACCCCCGGAGGGCTCTTCGAGACCCAGTACTTC. This gives the protein CASTPGGLFETQYF.